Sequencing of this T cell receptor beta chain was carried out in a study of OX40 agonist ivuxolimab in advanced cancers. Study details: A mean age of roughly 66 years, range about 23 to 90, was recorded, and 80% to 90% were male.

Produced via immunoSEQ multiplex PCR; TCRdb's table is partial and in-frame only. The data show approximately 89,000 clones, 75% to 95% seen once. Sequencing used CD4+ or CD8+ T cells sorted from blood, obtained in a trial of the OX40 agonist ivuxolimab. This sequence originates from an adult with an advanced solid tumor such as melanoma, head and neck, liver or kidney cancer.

CDR3 bases: TGTGCCAGTAGTCGTATGGGGAACACCGGGGAGCTGTTTTTT. Encoded protein: CASSRMGNTGELFF. This chain uses TRBV19 with TRBJ2-2; D uncertain. This CDR3 region has 14 residues. Per the germline V gene, CDR1 is LNHDA and CDR2 is SQIVND (reference sequence). V was pared by 5 bases and J by 1 base, with 8 bases between.